This T cell receptor (beta chain) was recorded in a study of blood T cells in healthy people across ages. Through a sample-barcoded 5' primer and a J-beta primer mix, a second PCR was run for roughly 7 to 12 cycles. TCRdb re-called the 5' RACE reads with MiXCR, one entry per CDR3 protein. The sample lists more than 650,000 distinct CDR3 sequences, 22% occurring once. The CDR3 covers 15 residues. Germline lookup yields CDR1 SGHTA and CDR2 FQGNSA. The J segment lost 4 bases and the V segment lost 4 bases, leaving 8 bases of the junction unmatched. This clonotype was observed a few times. This clonotype originated in a man in his sixties or seventies in good health. The source material was blood. This chain uses TRBV7-2 with TRBJ1-2, with TRBD1 matching over 8 bases. Here the CDR3 reads CASSYQDRVGYGYTF. In DNA form, the CDR3 reads TGTGCCAGCAGCTACCAGGACAGGGTGGGCTATGGCTACACCTTC.